This TCR beta chain was recovered during a study of T-cell memory formation after mild COVID-19. TCRdb re-derived calls from the 5' RACE reads in MiXCR, one entry per CDR3 protein. The table has approximately 200,000 distinct CDR3 sequences, roughly 17% seen once. Findings of the study overall: Some SARS-CoV-2-responding clones were already detected in memory before infection. Day 15 to 85 contractors were CD4/CD8 balanced; later expanders leaned CD4+.

This clonotype was observed a handful of times. Its antigen remains unknown. The receptor comes from an adult woman who had mild COVID-19 (a few samples of this study predate the infection). Cell type and time point are not known. The sequenced sample was PBMCs or a T cell subset sorted from them (not recorded which).

The CDR3 here is CASSSQGQQPQHF. CDR3 in DNA: TGTGCCAGCAGCTCCCAGGGTCAACAGCCCCAGCATTTT. V gene TRBV5-6 combines with J gene TRBJ1-5; D is possibly TRBD1 (5 bases). With 3 bases removed from V and 7 bases from J, the gap between germline ends came to 11 bases. Germline V gene sequence: CDR1 SGHDT, CDR2 YYEEEE. This CDR3 region has 13 residues.